This TCR beta chain emerged from a study of beta chain features in type 1 diabetes. Study-wide results and caveats: TCRB repertoires of naive, central memory and Treg cells appeared more similar among patients than among healthy donors.

Details on this clone: Its antigen is undetermined.

Isolated RNA was reverse transcribed in full, so expressed TCRB transcripts were sequenced. Clones were read by immunoSEQ multiplex PCR, and TCRdb kept only the in-frame ones, dropping some. The sample shows about 470,000 clones, about 30% of them seen only once. Germline lookup yields CDR1 SGHTA and CDR2 FQGNSA. The CDR3 is 14 amino acids. The ends were cut back, 1 base at V and 4 bases at J, with 10 bases in the middle. Material for sequencing was naive CD4+ T cells from blood. This TCR was sampled from a man younger than 35 in good health. The gene calls are TRBV7-2 and TRBJ1-2; D ambiguous. CDR3 bases: TGTGCCAGCAGCTTAGACCCCACGCTCTATGGCTACACCTTC. Translating it yields CASSLDPTLYGYTF.